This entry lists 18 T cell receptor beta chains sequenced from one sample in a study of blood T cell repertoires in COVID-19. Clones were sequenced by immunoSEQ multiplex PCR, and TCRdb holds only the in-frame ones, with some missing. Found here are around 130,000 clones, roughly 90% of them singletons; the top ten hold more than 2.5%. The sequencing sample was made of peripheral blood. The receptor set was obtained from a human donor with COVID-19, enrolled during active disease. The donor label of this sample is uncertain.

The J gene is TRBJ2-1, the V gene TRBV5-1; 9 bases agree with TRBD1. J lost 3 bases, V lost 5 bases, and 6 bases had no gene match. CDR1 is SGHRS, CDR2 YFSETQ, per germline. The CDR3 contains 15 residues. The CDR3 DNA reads TGCGCCAGCAGGCCTCCGGGACAGGGCTACAATGAGCAGTTCTTC. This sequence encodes CASRPPGQGYNEQFF. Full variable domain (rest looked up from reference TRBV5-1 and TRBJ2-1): KAGVTQTPRYLIKTRGQQVTLSCSPISGHRSVSWYQQTPGQGLQFLFEYFSETQRNKGNFPGRFSGRQFSNSRSEMNVSTLELGDSALYLCASRPPGQGYNEQFFGPGTRLTVL.

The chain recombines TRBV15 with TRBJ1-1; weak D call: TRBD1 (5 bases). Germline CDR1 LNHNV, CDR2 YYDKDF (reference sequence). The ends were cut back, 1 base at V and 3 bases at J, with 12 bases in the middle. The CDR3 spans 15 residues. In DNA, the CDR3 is TGTGCCACCAGCAGAGTCCCAAAAGGGGACACTGAAGCTTTCTTT. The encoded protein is CATSRVPKGDTEAFF. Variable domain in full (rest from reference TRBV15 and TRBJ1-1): DAMVIQNPRYQVTQFGKPVTLSCSQTLNHNVMYWYQQKSSQAPKLLFHYYDKDFNNEADTPDNFQSRRPNTSFCFLDIRSPGLGDTAMYLCATSRVPKGDTEAFFGQGTRLTVV.

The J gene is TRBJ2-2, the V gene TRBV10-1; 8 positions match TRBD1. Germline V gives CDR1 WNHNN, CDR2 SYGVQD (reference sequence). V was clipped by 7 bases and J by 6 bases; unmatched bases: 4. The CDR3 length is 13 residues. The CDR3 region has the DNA TGCGCCAGCAAGGGACAGGCGGCCGGGGAGCTGTTTTTT. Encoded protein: CASKGQAAGELFF.

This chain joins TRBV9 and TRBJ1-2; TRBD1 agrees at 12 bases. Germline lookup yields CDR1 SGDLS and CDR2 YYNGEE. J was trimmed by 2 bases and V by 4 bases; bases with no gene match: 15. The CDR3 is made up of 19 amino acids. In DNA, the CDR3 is TGTGCCAGCAGCCCCCCCAAAGGGACAGGGGGCAATTTCAACTATGGCTACACCTTC. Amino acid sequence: CASSPPKGTGGNFNYGYTF.

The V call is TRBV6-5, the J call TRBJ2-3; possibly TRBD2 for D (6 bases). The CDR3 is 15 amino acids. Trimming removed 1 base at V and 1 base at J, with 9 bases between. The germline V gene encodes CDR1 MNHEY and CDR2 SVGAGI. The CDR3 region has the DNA TGTGCCAGCAGTTACTACCGCGGGGGCACAGATACGCAGTATTTT. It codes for CASSYYRGGTDTQYF.

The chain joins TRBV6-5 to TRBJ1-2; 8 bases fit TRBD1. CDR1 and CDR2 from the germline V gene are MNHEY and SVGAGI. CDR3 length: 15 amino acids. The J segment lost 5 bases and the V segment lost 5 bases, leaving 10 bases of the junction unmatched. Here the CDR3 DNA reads TGTGCCAGCAGTCCGCAGGGGGCGCTTGGATATGGCTACACCTTC. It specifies CASSPQGALGYGYTF.

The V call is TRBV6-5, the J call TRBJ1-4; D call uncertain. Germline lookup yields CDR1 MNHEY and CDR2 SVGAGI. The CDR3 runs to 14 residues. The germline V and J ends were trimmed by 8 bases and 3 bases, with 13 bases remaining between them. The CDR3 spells CASRTAPPNEKLFF. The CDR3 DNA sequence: TGTGCCAGCCGAACAGCCCCCCCTAATGAAAAACTGTTTTTT.

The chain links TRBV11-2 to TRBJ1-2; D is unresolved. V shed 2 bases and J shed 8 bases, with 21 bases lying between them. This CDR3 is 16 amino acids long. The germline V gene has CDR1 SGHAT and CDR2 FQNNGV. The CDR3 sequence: CASSLWAAGRPLGYTF. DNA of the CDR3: TGTGCCAGCAGCTTATGGGCAGCCGGCCGTCCACTCGGCTACACCTTC.

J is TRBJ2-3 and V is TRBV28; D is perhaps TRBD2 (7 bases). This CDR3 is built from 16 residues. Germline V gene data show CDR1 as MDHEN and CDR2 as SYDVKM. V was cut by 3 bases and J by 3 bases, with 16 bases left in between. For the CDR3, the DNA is TGTGCCAGCAGTTTCCTCGGGGGGCGTAGAACAGATACGCAGTATTTT. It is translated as CASSFLGGRRTDTQYF.

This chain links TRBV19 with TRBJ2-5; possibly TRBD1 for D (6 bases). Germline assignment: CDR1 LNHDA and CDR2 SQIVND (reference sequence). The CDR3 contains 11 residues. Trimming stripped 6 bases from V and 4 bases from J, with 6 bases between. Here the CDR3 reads CASRGGETQYF. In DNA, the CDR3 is TGTGCCAGTAGAGGGGGAGAGACCCAGTACTTC. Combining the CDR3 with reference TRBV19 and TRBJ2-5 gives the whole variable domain DGGITQSPKYLFRKEGQNVTLSCEQNLNHDAMYWYRQDPGQGLRLIYYSQIVNDFQKGDIAEGYSVSREKKESFPLTVTSAQKNPTAFYLCASRGGETQYFGPGTRLLVL.

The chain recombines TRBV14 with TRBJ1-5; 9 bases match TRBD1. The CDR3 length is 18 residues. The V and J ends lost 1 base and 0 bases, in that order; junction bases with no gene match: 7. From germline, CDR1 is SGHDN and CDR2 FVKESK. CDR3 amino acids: CASSQAGDRDYSNQPQHF. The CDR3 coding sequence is TGTGCCAGCAGCCAAGCTGGGGACAGGGATTATAGCAATCAGCCCCAGCATTTT.

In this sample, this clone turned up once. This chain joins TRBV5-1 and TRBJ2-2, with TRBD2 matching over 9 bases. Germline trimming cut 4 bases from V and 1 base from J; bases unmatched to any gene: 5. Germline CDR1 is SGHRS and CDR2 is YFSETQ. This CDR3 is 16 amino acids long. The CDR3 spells CASSPLAGQNTGELFF. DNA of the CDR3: TGCGCCAGCAGCCCTCTAGCGGGGCAGAACACCGGGGAGCTGTTTTTT.

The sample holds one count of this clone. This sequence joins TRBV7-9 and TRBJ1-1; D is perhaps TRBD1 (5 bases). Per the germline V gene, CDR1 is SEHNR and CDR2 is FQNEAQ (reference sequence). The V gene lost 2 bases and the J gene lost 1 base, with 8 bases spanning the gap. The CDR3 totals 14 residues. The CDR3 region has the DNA TGTGCCAGCAGCTTAAGGGGCCAGAACACTGAAGCTTTCTTT. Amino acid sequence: CASSLRGQNTEAFF.

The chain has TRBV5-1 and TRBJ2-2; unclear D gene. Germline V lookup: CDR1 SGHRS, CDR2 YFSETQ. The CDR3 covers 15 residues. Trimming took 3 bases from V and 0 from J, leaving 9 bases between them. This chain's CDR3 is CASSSRFSNTGELFF. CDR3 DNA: TGCGCCAGCAGCTCGCGGTTCTCGAACACCGGGGAGCTGTTTTTT.

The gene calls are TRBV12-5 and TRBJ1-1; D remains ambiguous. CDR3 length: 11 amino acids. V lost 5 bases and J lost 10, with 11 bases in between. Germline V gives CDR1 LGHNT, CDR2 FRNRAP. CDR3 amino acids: CASGQDMAAFF. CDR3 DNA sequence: TGTGCTAGTGGTCAAGACATGGCAGCTTTCTTT.

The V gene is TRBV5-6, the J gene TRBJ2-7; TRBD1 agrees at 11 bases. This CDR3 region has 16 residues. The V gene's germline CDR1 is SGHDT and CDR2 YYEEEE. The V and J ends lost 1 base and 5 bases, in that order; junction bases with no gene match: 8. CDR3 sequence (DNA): TGTGCCAGCAGCTTGTTCGGACAGGGGGCAAAGAACGAGCAGTACTTC. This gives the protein CASSLFGQGAKNEQYF.

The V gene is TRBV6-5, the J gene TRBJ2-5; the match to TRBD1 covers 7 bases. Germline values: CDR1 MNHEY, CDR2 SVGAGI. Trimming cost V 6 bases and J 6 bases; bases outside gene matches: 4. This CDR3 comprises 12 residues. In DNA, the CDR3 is TGTGCCAGCAGAGGGGGCTGGAAGACCCAGTACTTC. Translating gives CASRGGWKTQYF.

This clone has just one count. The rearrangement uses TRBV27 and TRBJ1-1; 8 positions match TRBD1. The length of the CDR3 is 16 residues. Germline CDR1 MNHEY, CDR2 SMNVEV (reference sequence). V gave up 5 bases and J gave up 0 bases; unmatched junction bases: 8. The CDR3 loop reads CASSPWTGIMNTEAFF. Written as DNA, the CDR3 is TGTGCCAGCAGTCCATGGACAGGGATCATGAACACTGAAGCTTTCTTT.